This is a list of T cell receptor beta chains from one sample in a study of T cells in Graves' hyperthyroidism and ophthalmopathy. Each CDR3 protein gets one entry after TCRdb re-called the multiplex PCR reads with MiXCR. Of some 600,000 distinct CDR3 sequences listed, 40% to 55% are singletons. The sample was peripheral blood or thyroid tissue (not recorded which). The receptor set was obtained from a woman in her late teens or twenties with Graves' hyperthyroidism. Each CDR3 is given with its conserved first and last residue. Each record gives: J gene, D gene, V gene, clone size, CDR3 protein, CDR3 DNA. A D gene is named only where the DNA matches it firmly. Rows may omit the clone size; those that give it use once, few, many or a size class.

TRBJ1-2 | . | TRBV25-1 | few | CASSFFQGTDAYGYTF | TGTGCCAGCAGTTTCTTCCAGGGGACCGATGCCTATGGCTACACCTTC
TRBJ2-7 | . | TRBV12-3/TRBV12-4 | . | CASSPDTDRLYEQYF | TGTGCCAGCAGCCCTGACACCGACAGGTTATACGAGCAGTACTTC
TRBJ1-3 | TRBD1 | TRBV7-6 | many | CASSSPGQGNTIYF | TGTGCCAGCAGCTCGCCGGGACAGGGAAACACCATATATTTT
TRBJ1-2 | TRBD1 | TRBV25-1 | . | CASSDPGTGCGYTF | TGTGCCAGCAGTGATCCCGGGACAGGCTGTGGCTACACCTTC
TRBJ2-7 | TRBD2 | TRBV29-1 | many | CSVLLADSYEQYF | TGCAGCGTGTTACTAGCGGACTCCTACGAGCAGTACTTC
TRBJ1-5 | . | TRBV7-8 | many | CASSQAEGQPQHF | TGCGCCAGCAGCCAAGCAGAGGGGCAGCCCCAGCATTTT
TRBJ2-7 | TRBD1 | TRBV7-9 | . | CASSPDRLSSYEQYF | TGTGCCAGCAGCCCGGACAGGCTGAGCTCCTACGAGCAGTACTTC
TRBJ1-1 | . | TRBV12-3/TRBV12-4 | few | CASSFSGGDTEAFF | TGTGCCAGCAGTTTTTCCGGGGGTGACACTGAAGCTTTCTTT
TRBJ2-5 | . | TRBV20-1 | few | CSARDRRRPQETQYF | TGCAGTGCTAGAGATCGGAGGCGACCCCAAGAGACCCAGTACTTC
TRBJ1-1 | . | TRBV5-1 | few | CASSLKQGVTEAFF | TGCGCCAGCAGCTTAAAACAGGGCGTTACTGAAGCTTTCTTT
TRBJ2-2 | . | TRBV29-1 | . | CSVEVLDTNTGELFF | TGCAGCGTTGAAGTGCTAGATACGAACACCGGGGAGCTGTTTTTT
TRBJ1-5 | . | TRBV2 | once | CASRETAGYQPQHF | TGTGCCAGCAGGGAAACGGCAGGATATCAGCCCCAGCATTTT
TRBJ1-1 | TRBD1 | TRBV19 | . | CAITNRGNTEAFF | TGTGCCATCACGAACAGGGGTAACACTGAAGCTTTCTTT
TRBJ2-7 | TRBD2 | TRBV20-1 | few | CSARLAGLYEQYF | TGCAGTGCTAGACTAGCGGGGCTCTACGAGCAGTACTTC
TRBJ2-5 | TRBD2 | TRBV2 | . | CASSQHRRLAQGEETQYF | TGTGCCAGCAGCCAACATCGGAGACTAGCCCAGGGTGAAGAGACCCAGTACTTC
TRBJ1-5 | . | TRBV10-3 | . | CAISVDLQPQHF | TGTGCCATCAGTGTGGATTTGCAGCCCCAGCATTTT
TRBJ1-6 | . | TRBV12-3/TRBV12-4 | . | CASSLKGSSNLHF | TGTGCCAGCAGTTTAAAGGGGTCCTCAAACCTCCACTTT
TRBJ1-5 | . | TRBV10-3 | many | CASSGYWGQPQHF | TGTGCCAGCAGTGGTTATTGGGGACAGCCCCAGCATTTT
TRBJ2-7 | . | TRBV20-1 | . | CSLALDYEQYF | TGCAGCTTGGCCCTAGATTACGAGCAGTACTTC
TRBJ2-2 | . | TRBV2 | . | CASSEGSGVPGELFF | TGTGCCAGCAGTGAAGGATCGGGTGTCCCCGGGGAGCTGTTTTTT
TRBJ1-4 | . | TRBV5-4 | few | CASSLRGQGYEKLFF | TGTGCCAGCAGCTTGAGGGGCCAGGGGTATGAAAAACTGTTTTTT
TRBJ2-7 | TRBD2 | TRBV24-1 | many | CATSAGGSSYEQYF | TGTGCCACCAGTGCGGGAGGGAGCTCCTACGAGCAGTACTTC
TRBJ2-7 | . | TRBV10-3 | . | CASSEGDWYEQYF | TGTGCCAGCAGTGAAGGGGACTGGTACGAGCAGTACTTC
TRBJ1-4 | TRBD1 | TRBV29-1 | . | CSVGTGGWVGF | TGCAGCGTTGGAACAGGGGGCTGGGTGGGATTT
TRBJ2-5 | TRBD2 | TRBV12-5 | . | CASGRTSGEETQYF | TGTGCTAGTGGACGGACTAGCGGTGAGGAGACCCAGTACTTC
TRBJ2-6 | . | TRBV15 | . | CATSKRGGANVLTF | TGTGCCACCAGCAAAAGGGGTGGGGCCAACGTCCTGACTTTC
TRBJ1-1 | . | TRBV24-1 | . | CATSESAMNTEAFF | TGTGCCACCAGTGAATCGGCTATGAACACTGAAGCTTTCTTT
TRBJ2-7 | . | TRBV7-6 | few | CASSRESYEQYF | TGTGCCAGCAGCAGGGAGAGCTACGAGCAGTACTTC
TRBJ2-7 | TRBD1 | TRBV6-6 | . | CARPRDRGYEQYF | TGTGCCAGGCCGAGGGACAGGGGATACGAGCAGTACTTC
TRBJ1-2 | . | TRBV29-1 | few | CSVEVGAGGYTF | TGCAGCGTTGAGGTGGGGGCAGGTGGCTACACCTTC
TRBJ1-2 | . | TRBV14 | . | CASRPVGQPHYGYTF | TGTGCCAGCAGACCGGTAGGACAGCCCCACTATGGCTACACCTTC
TRBJ2-7 | TRBD2 | TRBV15 | . | CAASRVAGGPYEQYF | TGTGCCGCCAGCAGGGTAGCGGGAGGGCCCTACGAGCAGTACTTC
TRBJ1-5 | . | TRBV10-3 | once | CAISWAGAHQPQHF | TGTGCCATCAGTTGGGCCGGGGCGCATCAGCCCCAGCATTTT